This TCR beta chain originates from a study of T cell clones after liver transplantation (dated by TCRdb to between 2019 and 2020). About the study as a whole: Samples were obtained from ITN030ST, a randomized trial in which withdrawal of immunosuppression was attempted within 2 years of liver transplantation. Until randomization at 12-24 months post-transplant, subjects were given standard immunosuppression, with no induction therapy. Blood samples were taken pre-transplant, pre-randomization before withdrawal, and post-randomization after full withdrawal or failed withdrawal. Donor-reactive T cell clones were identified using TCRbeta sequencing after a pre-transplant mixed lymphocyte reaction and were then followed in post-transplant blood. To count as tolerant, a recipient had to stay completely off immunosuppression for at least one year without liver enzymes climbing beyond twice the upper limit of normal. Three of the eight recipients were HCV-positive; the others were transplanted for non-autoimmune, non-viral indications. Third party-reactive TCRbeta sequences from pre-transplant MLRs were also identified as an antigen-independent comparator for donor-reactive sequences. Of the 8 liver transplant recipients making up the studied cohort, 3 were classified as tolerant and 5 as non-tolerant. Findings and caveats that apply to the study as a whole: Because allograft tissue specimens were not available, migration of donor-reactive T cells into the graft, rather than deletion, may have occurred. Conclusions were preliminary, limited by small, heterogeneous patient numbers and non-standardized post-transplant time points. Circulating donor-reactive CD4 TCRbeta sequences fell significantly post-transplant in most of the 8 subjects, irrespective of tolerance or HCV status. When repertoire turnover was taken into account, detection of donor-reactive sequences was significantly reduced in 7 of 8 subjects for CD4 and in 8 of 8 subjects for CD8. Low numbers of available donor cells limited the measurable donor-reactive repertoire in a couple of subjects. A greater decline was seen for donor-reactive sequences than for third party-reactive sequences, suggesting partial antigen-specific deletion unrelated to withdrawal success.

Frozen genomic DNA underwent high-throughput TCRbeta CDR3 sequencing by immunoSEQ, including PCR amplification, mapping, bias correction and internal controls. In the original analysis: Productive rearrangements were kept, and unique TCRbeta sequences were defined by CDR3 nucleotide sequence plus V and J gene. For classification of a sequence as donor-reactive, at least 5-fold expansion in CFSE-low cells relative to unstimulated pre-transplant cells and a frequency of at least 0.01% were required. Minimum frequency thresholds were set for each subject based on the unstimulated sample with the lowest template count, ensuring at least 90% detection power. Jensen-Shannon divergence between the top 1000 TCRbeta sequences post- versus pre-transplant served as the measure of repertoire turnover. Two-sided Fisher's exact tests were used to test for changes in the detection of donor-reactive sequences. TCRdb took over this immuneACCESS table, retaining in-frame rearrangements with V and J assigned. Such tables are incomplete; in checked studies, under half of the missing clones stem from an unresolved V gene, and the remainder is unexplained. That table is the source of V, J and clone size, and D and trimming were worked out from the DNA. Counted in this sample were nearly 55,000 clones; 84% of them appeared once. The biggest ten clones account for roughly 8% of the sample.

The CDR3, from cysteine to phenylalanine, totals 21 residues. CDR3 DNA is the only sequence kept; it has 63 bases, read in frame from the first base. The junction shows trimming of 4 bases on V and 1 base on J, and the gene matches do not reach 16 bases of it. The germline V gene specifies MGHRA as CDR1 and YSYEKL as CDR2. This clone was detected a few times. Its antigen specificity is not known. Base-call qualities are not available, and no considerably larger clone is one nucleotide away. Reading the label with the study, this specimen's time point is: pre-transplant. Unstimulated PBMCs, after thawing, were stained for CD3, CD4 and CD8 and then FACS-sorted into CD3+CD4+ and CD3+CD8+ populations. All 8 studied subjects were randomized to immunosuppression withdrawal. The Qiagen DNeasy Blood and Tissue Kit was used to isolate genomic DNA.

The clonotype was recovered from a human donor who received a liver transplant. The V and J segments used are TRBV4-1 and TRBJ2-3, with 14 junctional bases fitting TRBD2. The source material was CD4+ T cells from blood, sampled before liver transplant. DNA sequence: TGCGCCAGCAGCCGGGAACTTACCGGGACTAGCGGGAGAGGGGGCACAGATACGCAGTATTTT. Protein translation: CASSRELTGTSGRGGTDTQYF.